The source of this TCR beta chain is a study of prognosis after radiotherapy for stage I lung cancer. Node-negative disease was confirmed in all patients by CT and PET/CT, with no prior chemotherapy, radiotherapy or other malignancies. Study results and limitations: Post-treatment Shannon entropy following stereotactic body radiation therapy was lower among patients who developed distant metastases.

V lost 7 bases, J lost 8 bases, and 14 bases lay in between. The CDR3 loop spans 13 amino acids. From genomic DNA, TCR beta CDR3 was amplified by two-round multiplex PCR. During first-round PCR, primers specific to each TRBV and TRBJ gene were used. MiXCR, run by TCRdb on the multiplex PCR reads, gives a single entry per CDR3 protein. The profile covers some 38,000 distinct CDR3 sequences, with roughly a quarter appearing a single time and around 25% taken by the ten largest. This clonotype has at least ten counts. The antigen is unknown. This specimen was PBMCs, taken before or after stereotactic body radiation therapy (not recorded which). The chain combines TRBV12-3 or TRBV12-4 with TRBJ1-4, with D unresolved. The clonotype was recovered from a donor at least 50 years old with non-small cell lung cancer. DNA of the CDR3: TGTGCCAGCAACGAAATGACGGAAGAAAAACTGTTTTTT. Its protein product is CASNEMTEEKLFF.